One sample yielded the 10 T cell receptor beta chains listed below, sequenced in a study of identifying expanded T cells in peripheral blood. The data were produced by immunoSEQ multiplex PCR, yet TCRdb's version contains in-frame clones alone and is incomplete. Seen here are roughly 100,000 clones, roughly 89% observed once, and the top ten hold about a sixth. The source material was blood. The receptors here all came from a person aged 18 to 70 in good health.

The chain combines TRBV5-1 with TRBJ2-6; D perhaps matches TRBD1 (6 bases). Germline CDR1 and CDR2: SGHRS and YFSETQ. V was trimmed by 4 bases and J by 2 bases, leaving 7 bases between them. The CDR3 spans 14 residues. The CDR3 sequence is CASSTGPGANVLTF. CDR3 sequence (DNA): TGCGCCAGCAGCACAGGGCCTGGGGCCAACGTCCTGACTTTC.

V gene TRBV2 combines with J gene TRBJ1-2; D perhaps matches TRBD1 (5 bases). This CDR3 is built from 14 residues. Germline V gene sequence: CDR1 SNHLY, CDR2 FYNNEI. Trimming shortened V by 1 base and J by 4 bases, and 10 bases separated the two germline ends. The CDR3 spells CASSEVDRFYGYTF. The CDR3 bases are TGTGCCAGCAGTGAAGTAGACAGATTCTATGGCTACACCTTC.

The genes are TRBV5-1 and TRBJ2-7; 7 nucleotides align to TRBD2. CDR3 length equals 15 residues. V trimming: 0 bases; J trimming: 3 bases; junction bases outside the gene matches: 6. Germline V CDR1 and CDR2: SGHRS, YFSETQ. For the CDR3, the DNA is TGCGCCAGCAGCTTGGTGGGCGGGGGTGACTACGAGCAGTACTTC. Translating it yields CASSLVGGGDYEQYF.

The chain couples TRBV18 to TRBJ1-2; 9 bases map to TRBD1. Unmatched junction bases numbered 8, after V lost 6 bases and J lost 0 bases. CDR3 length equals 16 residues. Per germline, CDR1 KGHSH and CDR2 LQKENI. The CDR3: CASSQRQGEANYGYTF. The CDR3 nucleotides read TGTGCCAGCTCGCAACGACAGGGGGAGGCTAACTATGGCTACACCTTC.

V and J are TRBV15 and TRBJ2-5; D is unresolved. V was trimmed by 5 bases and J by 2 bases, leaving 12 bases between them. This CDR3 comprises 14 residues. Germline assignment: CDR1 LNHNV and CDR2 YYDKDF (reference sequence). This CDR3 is CATSDRPKQETQYF. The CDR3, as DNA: TGTGCCACCAGCGACCGACCTAAGCAAGAGACCCAGTACTTC.

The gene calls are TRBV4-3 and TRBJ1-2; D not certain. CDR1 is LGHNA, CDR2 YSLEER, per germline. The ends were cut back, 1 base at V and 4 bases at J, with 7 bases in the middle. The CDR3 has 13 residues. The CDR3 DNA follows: TGCGCCAGCAGCCAAGTAGGGAGCTATGGCTACACCTTC. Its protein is CASSQVGSYGYTF.

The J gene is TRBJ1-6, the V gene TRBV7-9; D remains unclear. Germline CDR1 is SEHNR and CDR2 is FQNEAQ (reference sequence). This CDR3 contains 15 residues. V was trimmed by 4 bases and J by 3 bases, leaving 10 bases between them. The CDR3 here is CASSWAGGYNSPLHF. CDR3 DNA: TGTGCCAGCAGCTGGGCGGGAGGCTATAATTCACCCCTCCACTTT.

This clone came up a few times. The CDR3 DNA follows: TGTGCCATCATGGGGGGCAGACTCTACGAGCAGTACTTC. This translates into CAIMGGRLYEQYF. This sequence joins TRBV10-3 and TRBJ2-7, with D tentatively TRBD1 or TRBD2 (6 bases each). This CDR3 comprises 13 residues. Trimming took 7 bases from V and 3 from J, leaving 13 bases between them. From germline, CDR1 is ENHRY and CDR2 SYGVKD.

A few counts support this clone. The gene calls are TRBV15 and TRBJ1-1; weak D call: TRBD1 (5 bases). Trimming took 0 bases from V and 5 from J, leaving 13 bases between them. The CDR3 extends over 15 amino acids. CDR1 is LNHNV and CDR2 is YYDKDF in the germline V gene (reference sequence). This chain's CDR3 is CATSRDQGVSTEAFF. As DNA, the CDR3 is TGTGCCACCAGCAGAGATCAAGGGGTATCGACTGAAGCTTTCTTT.

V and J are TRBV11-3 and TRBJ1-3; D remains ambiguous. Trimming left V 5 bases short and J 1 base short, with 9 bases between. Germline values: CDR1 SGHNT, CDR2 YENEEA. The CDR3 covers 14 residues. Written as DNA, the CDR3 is TGTGCCAGCAGCCAATCGGGGTCTGGAAACACCATATATTTT. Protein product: CASSQSGSGNTIYF. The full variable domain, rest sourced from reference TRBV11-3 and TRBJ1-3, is EAGVVQSPRYKIIEKKQPVAFWCNPISGHNTLYWYLQNLGQGPELLIRYENEEAVDDSQLPKDRFSAERLKGVDSTLKIQPAELGDSAVYLCASSQSGSGNTIYFGEGSWLTVV.